Presented here are 31 T cell receptor beta chains from one specimen sequenced in a study of cytomegalovirus exposure and HLA in healthy donors. With 60 Vbeta and 13 Jbeta primers, the PCR was carried out. Using immunoSEQ multiplex PCR, the repertoire was profiled, and TCRdb retains in-frame clones only, with some absent. The table has about 170,000 clones, roughly two thirds seen once; the top ten hold under 7%. Sequenced material: PBMCs. Every receptor here comes from a woman aged 18-35 years in good health and CMV-seropositive.

The rearrangement joins TRBV28 to TRBJ2-1; 12 nucleotides align to TRBD2. Trimming cost V 8 bases and J 3 bases; bases outside gene matches: 2. The CDR3 has 14 residues. Germline V gene data show CDR1 as MDHEN and CDR2 as SYDVKM. The DNA of the CDR3 is TGTGCCAGCCGACTAGCGGGGGACTACAATGAGCAGTTCTTC. Residues: CASRLAGDYNEQFF.

The chain combines TRBV19 with TRBJ1-5; D perhaps matches TRBD1 (6 bases). The CDR3 is 15 residues long. Trimming shortened V by 5 bases and J by 2 bases, and 13 bases separated the two germline ends. Germline CDR1 LNHDA, CDR2 SQIVND (reference sequence). The CDR3 spells CASSPYEGGNQPQHF. In DNA form, the CDR3 reads TGTGCCAGTAGTCCGTATGAGGGGGGCAATCAGCCCCAGCATTTT.

This chain connects TRBV16 to TRBJ2-7; 9 nucleotides match TRBD1. CDR3 length equals 15 residues. V lost 4 bases and J lost 1; bases outside the gene matches: 5. Germline CDR1 is KGHSY and CDR2 is FQNENV. The CDR3 bases are TGTGCCAGCAGCCGCCCGGGACAGGGTTCCTACGAGCAGTACTTC. The encoded protein is CASSRPGQGSYEQYF.

The chain is built from TRBV10-3 and TRBJ2-2; maybe TRBD1 (6 bases). Trimming left V 3 bases short and J 2 bases short, with 13 bases between. This CDR3 is built from 16 residues. The germline V gene encodes CDR1 ENHRY and CDR2 SYGVKD. The DNA of the CDR3 is TGTGCCATCAGTGATGGGCAGGGGCTTAACACCGGGGAGCTGTTTTTT. Protein sequence: CAISDGQGLNTGELFF.

The rearrangement uses TRBV25-1 and TRBJ1-1; TRBD1 might be the D (6 bases). Trimming left V 6 bases short and J 6 bases short, with 23 bases between. The CDR3 sequence is 16 residues long. Germline V gene data show CDR1 as MGHDK and CDR2 as SYGVNS. This CDR3 reads CASRTSYYRDNSEAFF. The DNA for the CDR3 is TGTGCCAGCAGGACCTCCTACTACCGGGACAATTCTGAAGCTTTCTTT.

The rearrangement joins TRBV5-4 to TRBJ2-5, with 14 nucleotides matching TRBD2. The end of the DNA is better explained by TRBJ2-7, so the J call may be wrong. The CDR3 contains 15 residues. Germline V gene lookup returns CDR1 SGHNT and CDR2 YYREEE (reference sequence). The CDR3: CASSLGTSGGVEQYF. For the CDR3, the DNA is TGTGCCAGCAGCCTCGGGACTAGCGGGGGAGTCGAGCAGTACTTC.

The chain combines TRBV5-4 with TRBJ2-5, with D possibly matching TRBD1 (6 bases). Trimming shortened V by 4 bases and J by 4 bases, and 14 bases separated the two germline ends. Germline loops: CDR1 SGHNT, CDR2 YYREEE (reference sequence). The CDR3 extends over 14 amino acids. CDR3 in amino acids: CASSPPGQPETQYF. CDR3 bases: TGTGCCAGCAGCCCTCCAGGACAGCCAGAGACCCAGTACTTC.

V and J are TRBV28 and TRBJ1-1; weak D call: TRBD1 (5 bases). CDR1 MDHEN and CDR2 SYDVKM come from the germline V gene. With 7 bases removed from V and 4 bases from J, the gap between germline ends came to 13 bases. The CDR3 contains 13 residues. CDR3: CASTRAGVTEAFF. In nucleotides, the CDR3 is TGTGCCAGCACCCGGGCGGGGGTCACTGAAGCTTTCTTT.

J is TRBJ1-5 and V is TRBV6-1; weak D call: TRBD1 (6 bases). CDR1 and CDR2 (germline): MNHNS, SASEGT. The CDR3 is 14 amino acids. V lost 6 bases and J lost 2, with 11 bases in between. CDR3 loop: CASSHPGGNQPQHF. CDR3 DNA: TGTGCCAGCAGCCATCCAGGGGGCAATCAGCCCCAGCATTTT.

This clone has only a few counts. The rearrangement uses TRBV5-1 and TRBJ2-3, with 7 bases lining up with TRBD1. Unmatched junction bases numbered 3, after V lost 5 bases and J lost 0 bases. The germline V gene encodes CDR1 SGHRS and CDR2 YFSETQ. The CDR3 totals 14 residues. CDR3 region: CASRTGPSTDTQYF. As DNA, the CDR3 is TGCGCCAGCAGGACAGGGCCTAGCACAGATACGCAGTATTTT.

The chain uses TRBV28 and TRBJ2-3; tentative D call: TRBD1 (5 bases). The V gene's germline CDR1 is MDHEN and CDR2 SYDVKM. The V and J ends lost 5 bases and 0 bases respectively, with 9 bases between them. There are 14 residues in the CDR3. The CDR3 loop reads CASSRGGSTDTQYF. The CDR3 DNA reads TGTGCCAGCAGTAGGGGCGGAAGCACAGATACGCAGTATTTT. The variable domain in full, with the rest retrieved from reference TRBV28 and TRBJ2-3, is DVKVTQSSRYLVKRTGEKVFLECVQDMDHENMFWYRQDPGLGLRLIYFSYDVKMKEKGDIPEGYSVSREKKERFSLILESASTNQTSMYLCASSRGGSTDTQYFGPGTRLTVL.

The CDR3 nucleotides read TGTGCCATCAGTGAGTCGATGGGGGGCTCCTACAATGAGCAGTTCTTC. Amino acid sequence: CAISESMGGSYNEQFF. The J gene is TRBJ2-1, the V gene TRBV10-3; tentative D call: TRBD2 (6 bases). Looked up from germline, CDR1 is ENHRY and CDR2 is SYGVKD. V was shortened by 0 bases and J by 0 bases, with 9 bases between the two germline ends. This CDR3 region has 16 residues.

The chain has TRBV9 and TRBJ2-3; D may be TRBD2 (7 bases). The germline gives CDR1 SGDLS, CDR2 YYNGEE. V shed 0 bases and J shed 4 bases, with 12 bases lying between them. The CDR3 has 15 residues. The DNA of the CDR3 is TGTGCCAGCAGCGTAGGAGGGGGGGTCGCAGATACGCAGTATTTT. It specifies CASSVGGGVADTQYF.

The genes are TRBV5-1 and TRBJ1-2, with D uncertain. Germline V gene lookup returns CDR1 SGHRS and CDR2 YFSETQ. The CDR3 contains 14 residues. Trimming shortened V by 1 base and J by 5 bases, and 12 bases separated the two germline ends. CDR3 amino acids: CASSLLDTQYGYTF. CDR3 coding DNA: TGCGCCAGCAGCTTGTTAGACACCCAATATGGCTACACCTTC.

The V gene is TRBV25-1, the J gene TRBJ2-5; D gene uncertain. The CDR3 extends over 14 amino acids. The germline V gene has CDR1 MGHDK and CDR2 SYGVNS. Trimming removed 4 bases from V and 0 bases from J, with 9 bases in between. CDR3: CASSARVYQETQYF. CDR3 coding DNA: TGTGCCAGCAGTGCTCGGGTGTACCAAGAGACCCAGTACTTC.

The genes are TRBV4-2 and TRBJ2-3, with D maybe TRBD2 (6 bases). Germline V gene data show CDR1 as LGHNA and CDR2 as YNFKEQ. There are 15 residues in the CDR3. The V end lost 6 bases, the J end lost 4 bases, and 17 bases lay between the germline ends. CDR3 sequence: CASSLPSGDSDTQYF. CDR3 in DNA: TGTGCCAGCAGTCTCCCTTCCGGGGACTCAGATACGCAGTATTTT.

In DNA, the CDR3 is TGTGCCAGCAGTTATATGAGCTCCTACGAGCAGTACTTC. It yields the protein CASSYMSSYEQYF. The chain combines TRBV6-5 with TRBJ2-5; D not resolved. The DNA end is more similar to TRBJ2-7, so the J call may be wrong. Germline V gene sequence: CDR1 MNHEY, CDR2 SVGAGI. The CDR3 runs 13 residues.

This chain connects TRBV15 to TRBJ1-5; D unresolved. The CDR3 has 14 residues. Germline-derived CDR1 and CDR2 are LNHNV and YYDKDF (reference sequence). V shed 0 bases and J shed 0 bases, with 3 bases lying between them. In nucleotides, the CDR3 is TGTGCCACCAGCAGAGATAATAGCAATCAGCCCCAGCATTTT. Its protein is CATSRDNSNQPQHF.

There are a few counts of this clone. The rearrangement links TRBV9 to TRBJ2-7; 7 nucleotides line up with TRBD2. Germline V gene data show CDR1 as SGDLS and CDR2 as YYNGEE. The trim removed 3 bases at V and 2 bases at J, leaving 2 bases unmatched. The CDR3 covers 13 residues. As DNA, the CDR3 is TGTGCCAGCAGCGCGGGAGGACCCTACGAGCAGTACTTC. As protein: CASSAGGPYEQYF.

This clone was detected once. As DNA, the CDR3 is TGTGCCAGCAGGCCACGCCCCGGGACTAGCGGGGGGATAGGTCAAAATGAGCAGTTCTTC. Its translation: CASRPRPGTSGGIGQNEQFF. This chain uses TRBV6-4 with TRBJ2-1, with 15 bases matching TRBD2. This CDR3 region has 20 residues. Losses at the gene ends were 6 bases for V and 7 bases for J; bases not matched to a gene: 19. Germline CDR1 MRHNA, CDR2 SNTAGT.

The genes are TRBV21-1 and TRBJ2-3; the table's D call, TRBD1, was not checked against the DNA. TRBV21-1 represents a pseudogene. The CDR3 spans 15 residues. The CDR3 sequence: CASPRQGLSTDTQYF. CDR3 coding DNA: TGTGCCAGCCCCAGACAGGGGCTTAGCACAGATACGCAGTATTTT.

This clone was detected only a few times. This sequence joins TRBV7-8 and TRBJ2-3, with a tentative D call TRBD2 (7 bases). V lost 1 base and J 3 bases, leaving 14 bases between the germline ends. Germline CDR1 and CDR2: SGHVS and FQNEAQ. This CDR3 comprises 16 residues. The DNA for the CDR3 is TGTGCCAGCAGCTTAGGCGGGGGCAGGGAAACAGATACGCAGTATTTT. It yields the protein CASSLGGGRETDTQYF.

The CDR3 region has the DNA TGTGCCAGCTCACCACCACAGGGGGAGGACACCATATATTTT. It translates to CASSPPQGEDTIYF. The chain carries TRBV18 and TRBJ1-3, with 8 bases matching TRBD1. The trim removed 0 bases at V and 8 bases at J, leaving 3 bases unmatched. From germline, CDR1 is KGHSH and CDR2 LQKENI. This CDR3 comprises 14 residues.

This chain uses TRBV30 with TRBJ1-2; no firm D call. This CDR3 is built from 14 residues. V lost 2 bases and J lost 5, with 15 bases in between. Per the germline V gene, CDR1 is GTSNPN and CDR2 is SVGIG (reference sequence). DNA for the CDR3: TGTGCCTGGAGTCAGGACTCTCCACTTTATGGCTACACCTTC. Translation gives CAWSQDSPLYGYTF.

Concerning this clone itself: This sample includes further DNA sequences coding for the same CDR3. The chain is built from TRBV6-5 and TRBJ2-2; 7 nucleotides agree with TRBD2. The CDR3 is 14 amino acids. Germline assignment: CDR1 MNHEY and CDR2 SVGAGI. Unmatched junction bases numbered 3, after V lost 3 bases and J lost 5 bases. The CDR3 protein is CASSYGGGTGELFF. The DNA of the CDR3 is TGTGCCAGCAGTTATGGCGGGGGAACCGGGGAGCTGTTTTTT.

This clone occurred a few times. The chain combines TRBV5-8 with TRBJ1-3; possible D gene TRBD1, 6 bases. Germline V lookup: CDR1 SGHTS, CDR2 YDEGEE. Trimming stripped 0 bases from V and 0 bases from J, with 13 bases between. CDR3 length equals 17 residues. CDR3 bases: TGTGCCAGCAGCTTGGTTTGGGGGCTGGGCTCTGGAAACACCATATATTTT. It encodes CASSLVWGLGSGNTIYF.

The chain uses TRBV7-2 and TRBJ2-2; 7 positions agree with TRBD2. With V trimmed by 5 bases and J by 6 bases, 9 bases remained unmatched. Per the germline V gene, CDR1 is SGHTA and CDR2 is FQGNSA. The CDR3 runs to 15 residues. CDR3 bases: TGTGCCAGCAGCCCCCAAGGCGGGGGACCCGGGGAGCTGTTTTTT. It encodes CASSPQGGGPGELFF.

The chain carries TRBV7-8 and TRBJ2-7, with 7 bases aligning to TRBD2. Germline assignment: CDR1 SGHVS and CDR2 FQNEAQ. The CDR3 consists of 15 residues. J gave up 0 bases and V 5 bases, and 7 bases lay outside the gene matches. CDR3 DNA: TGTGCCAGCAGCCAACGGGAGGTCAGCTCCTACGAGCAGTACTTC. Translated, it gives CASSQREVSSYEQYF. Drawing the rest from reference TRBV7-8 and TRBJ2-7, the complete variable domain is GAGVSQSPRYKVAKRGQDVALRCDPISGHVSLFWYQQALGQGPEFLTYFQNEAQLDKSGLPSDRFFAERPEGSVSTLKIQRTQQEDSAVYLCASSQREVSSYEQYFGPGTRLTVT.

The chain is built from TRBV28 and TRBJ1-5, with TRBD1 matching 9 bases. The germline V gene has CDR1 MDHEN and CDR2 SYDVKM. The CDR3 sequence is 15 residues long. Losses at the gene ends were 3 bases for V and 7 bases for J; bases not matched to a gene: 7. CDR3 in amino acids: CASSFLGQGRQPQHF. In DNA form, the CDR3 reads TGTGCCAGCAGTTTCCTGGGACAGGGTAGACAGCCCCAGCATTTT.

This sequence joins TRBV12-5 and TRBJ1-2; 7 bases align to TRBD1. CDR1 and CDR2 (germline): LGHNT, FRNRAP. This CDR3 contains 13 residues. Losses at the gene ends were 6 bases for V and 3 bases for J; bases not matched to a gene: 4. The DNA of the CDR3 is TGTGCTAGTGGGTTAGGGACAGACTATGGCTACACCTTC. As protein: CASGLGTDYGYTF.

The chain uses TRBV6-5 and TRBJ2-5; 8 positions match TRBD2. Judging by the DNA end, TRBJ2-7 fits better; the J call may be wrong. The CDR3 is 14 residues long. Germline CDR1 is MNHEY and CDR2 is SVGAGI. This CDR3 reads CASTQTGTRSEQYF. CDR3 bases: TGTGCCAGCACCCAAACCGGGACTAGAAGCGAGCAGTACTTC.